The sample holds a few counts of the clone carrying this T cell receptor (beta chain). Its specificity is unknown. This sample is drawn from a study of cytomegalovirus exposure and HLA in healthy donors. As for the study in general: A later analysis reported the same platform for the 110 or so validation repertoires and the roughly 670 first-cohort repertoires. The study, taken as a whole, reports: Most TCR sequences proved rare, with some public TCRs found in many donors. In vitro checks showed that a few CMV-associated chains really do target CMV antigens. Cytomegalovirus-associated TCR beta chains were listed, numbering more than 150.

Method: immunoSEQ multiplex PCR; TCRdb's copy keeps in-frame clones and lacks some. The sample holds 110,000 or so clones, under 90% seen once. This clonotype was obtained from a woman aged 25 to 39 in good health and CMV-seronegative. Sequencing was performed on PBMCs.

DNA of the CDR3: TGCGCCAGCAGCTCTCAGGGGACAGGGCAGGGTAATTCACCCCTCCACTTT. Translated: CASSSQGTGQGNSPLHF. The genes are TRBV4-1 and TRBJ1-6; the match to TRBD1 covers 9 bases. Germline CDR1 reads MGHRA; CDR2 reads YSYEKL. The CDR3 has 17 residues. Trimming at V came to 5 bases and at J to 6 bases, leaving 11 bases not matched to a gene.